This T cell receptor beta chain was sequenced for a study of blood T cells in healthy people across ages (dated by TCRdb to the mid-2010s). Concerning the study at large: In model experiments, template switching captured roughly one uniquely barcoded TCR beta cDNA molecule for every two T cells. Using deep sequencing normalized with unique cDNA molecular identifiers, the study measured how TCR beta repertoire diversity changes with age. Donors were grouped into four age groups: young (average approximately 15 years), middle-aged (around 39), aged (around 62) and long-lived (around 80). Donors of different ages were randomly distributed across sequencing lanes to avoid experimental bias. Using the same blood draw, the study looked at two additional independent replicas of 1 million unique cDNA reads for two donors, one aged 18 to 30 and the other aged 80 or older. Results and caveats for the whole study, not just this receptor: Because profiling used bulk unsorted PBMCs, naive and antigen-experienced compartments could not be compared conclusively. The CMV infection status of donors was not known, potentially confounding age-related changes in expanded clonotypes. Compared with the aged group, more naive CD4+ T cells, fewer expanded clones and increased TCR diversity were shown by the long-lived group, suggesting age selection. Observed TCR beta diversity per million T cells fell roughly linearly with age, and a significant reduction was already apparent by age roughly 40. A strong correlation was found between observed TCR beta diversity and the percentage of naive T cells measured by flow cytometry. Estimates of total diversity based on one million sequenced T cells were considered lower bounds and underestimates.

Based on the germline V gene (reference sequence), the CDR1 and CDR2 sequences are SGHNT and YYREEE. From the cysteine through the phenylalanine, the CDR3 covers 15 amino acids. The CDR3 DNA has 45 bases and is translated from base 1. The junction carries 21 bases between V and J, which are trimmed by 4 bases and 8 bases respectively. The library was made by 5' RACE. Instrument used: Illumina HiSeq 2500. The second PCR ran for roughly 7 to 12 cycles and used a J-beta primer mix along with a sample-barcoded 5' primer. A unique molecular identifier was introduced onto each TCR beta cDNA molecule by a template-switch 5' adaptor carrying 12 random nucleotides. At least 3 million CDR3-containing paired-end reads were obtained from each sample. First-strand cDNA was synthesized from all RNA with the Mint cDNA synthesis kit, primed by a TRBC-specific oligonucleotide. Following uracil-DNA glycosylase treatment, a first 18-cycle PCR with universal primers M1SS and BC2_uni_R was performed on all cDNA. In the authors' own workflow: Each sample was normalized by randomly selecting 1 million high-quality reads, each carrying a distinct molecular identifier. Instead of being binned into consensus sequences, reads that shared molecular identifiers were thrown out. MiTCR, run with a Q25 quality threshold and the strictest error-elimination algorithm, handled CDR3 identification, clonotype clustering and error correction. A nonparametric unseen species model using Euler transformation provided a lower-bound estimate of total TCR beta diversity. In-frame beta chains were kept once TCRdb had trimmed the public reads at Q25 with fastp and called clones with MiXCR. Each entry merges the rows of one CDR3 protein and shows their most common DNA and genes. TCRdb's processing, not the authors', yielded these V and J calls. The sample table shows 450,000 to 700,000 distinct CDR3 sequences, and 27% are seen once. The ten biggest clones cover around 20% of the sample.

This clonotype has more than one count but fewer than ten. Its antigen is still unknown. No much larger clonotype is one base removed from it; base qualities were not supplied. The approximately 39 donors, aged about 6 to 95 years, were systemically healthy Caucasian individuals from Russia. Each donor gave ten milliliters of peripheral blood, collected into EDTA-treated Vacutainer tubes. Ficoll-Paque density-gradient centrifugation was used to isolate PBMCs, with at least 6 million per sample. Total RNA, at least 5.5 micrograms per sample, was extracted from PBMCs with Trizol reagent. For every donor, flow cytometry on a PBMC aliquot measured the percentage of naive CD45RAhigh/CD27high T cells.

Sequencing input: blood. The sequence was collected from a woman in her sixties or seventies in good health. The chain couples TRBV5-4 to TRBJ1-2, with a tentative D gene TRBD1 over 5 matching bases. The CDR3 here reads CASSPGTFSLGGYTF. The nucleotides read TGTGCCAGCAGCCCAGGGACGTTTTCGCTAGGAGGCTACACCTTC.